This record covers a single TCR beta chain. Antigen unknown. This entry belongs to a study of neoadjuvant anti-PD-1 for oral cavity cancer. The repertoire was sequenced with immunoSEQ multiplex PCR; TCRdb's copy has only in-frame clones and lacks some. The sample consists of approximately 67,000 clones, over 70% of them appearing once. These newly diagnosed stage II-IVA oral cavity squamous cell carcinoma patients had no prior systemic or radiation treatment. Study-level results: Post-nivolumab, blood T cell clonality was significantly elevated in non-responders.

V was clipped by 11 bases and J by 2 bases, with 15 bases between them. Germline V CDR1 and CDR2: MNHEY, SMNVEV (reference sequence). The CDR3 sequence is 13 residues long. This chain uses TRBV27 with TRBJ2-5, with D maybe TRBD1 (5 bases). This receptor was identified in a person aged 35-79 years with oral cavity squamous cell carcinoma. Sequences were derived from PBMCs, sampled before nivolumab (anti-PD-1) treatment. In nucleotides, the CDR3 is TGTGCCTCCAGCCGGCGACAGCAAGAGACCCAGTACTTC. Translating gives CASSRRQQETQYF.